The present T cell receptor (beta chain) was sequenced within a study of cytomegalovirus exposure and HLA in healthy donors. Findings of the study overall: The study listed under 200 cytomegalovirus-associated TCR beta chains.

The data were produced by immunoSEQ multiplex PCR, yet TCRdb's version contains in-frame clones alone and is incomplete. This sample has about 270,000 clones, with just over 85% found just once. This CDR3 region has 16 residues. The germline V and J ends were trimmed by 3 bases and 4 bases, with 16 bases remaining between them. From germline, CDR1 is SNHLY and CDR2 FYNNEI. Worth noting for this clone: What it recognizes is unknown.

This TCR derives from a woman younger than 30 in good health and CMV-seronegative. This rearrangement joins TRBV2 to TRBJ1-5; weak D call: TRBD1 (5 bases). Sequencing was performed on PBMCs. Here the CDR3 DNA reads TGTGCCAGCAGTGAGGGAGGCAGGGTCGGTAATCAGCCCCAGCATTTT. Its translation: CASSEGGRVGNQPQHF.